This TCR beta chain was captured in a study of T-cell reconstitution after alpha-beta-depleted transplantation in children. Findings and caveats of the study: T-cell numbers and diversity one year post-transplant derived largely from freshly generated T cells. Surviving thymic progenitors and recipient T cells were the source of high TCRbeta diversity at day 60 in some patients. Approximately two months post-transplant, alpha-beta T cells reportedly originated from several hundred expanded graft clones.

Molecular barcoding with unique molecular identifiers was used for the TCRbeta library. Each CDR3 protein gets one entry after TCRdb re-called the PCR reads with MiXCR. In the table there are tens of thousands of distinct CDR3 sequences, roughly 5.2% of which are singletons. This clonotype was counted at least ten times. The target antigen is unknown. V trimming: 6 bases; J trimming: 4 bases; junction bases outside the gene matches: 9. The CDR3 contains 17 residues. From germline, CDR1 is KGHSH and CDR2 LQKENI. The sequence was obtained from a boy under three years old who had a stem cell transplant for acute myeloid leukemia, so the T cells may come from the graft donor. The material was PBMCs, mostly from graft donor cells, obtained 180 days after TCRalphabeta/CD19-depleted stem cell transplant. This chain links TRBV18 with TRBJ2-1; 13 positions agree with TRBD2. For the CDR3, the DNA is TGTGCCAGCTCTCCGAGGACTAGCGGGGGCCCTTACAATGAGCAGTTCTTC. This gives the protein CASSPRTSGGPYNEQFF.